This is a list of T cell receptor beta chains from one sample in a study of vaccination effects on CD4 cells after COVID-19. The repertoire was sequenced with immunoSEQ multiplex PCR; TCRdb's copy has only in-frame clones and lacks some. The sample consists of approximately 61,000 clones, just under 80% of them appearing once. Antigens for these TCRs are unknown. The sequenced sample was CD4+ T cells from PBMCs cultured without peptide, obtained after COVID-19 vaccination. These receptors came from a human donor who received a COVID-19 vaccine. Both conserved end residues are part of each CDR3. Fields, in order: J gene, V gene, CDR3 protein.

TRBJ2-2,TRBV2,CASSPGLAGPGELFF
TRBJ2-7,TRBV14,CASNPGLNYEQYF
TRBJ2-4,TRBV27,CASSLSGTMVENIQYF
TRBJ1-3,TRBV20-1,CSASMAGASSGNTIYF
TRBJ1-5,TRBV2,CASSESRGYQPQHF
TRBJ2-2,TRBV10-3,CASRLAGGRNTGELFF
TRBJ1-1,TRBV12-3/TRBV12-4,CASSSLMNTEAFF
TRBJ2-1,TRBV15,CATSRVAGPYNEQFF
TRBJ2-5,TRBV9,CASSWRGQETQYF
TRBJ1-3,TRBV30,CAWRTPLISSGNTIYF
TRBJ1-1,TRBV4-1,CASRSGQPLTEAFF